The 14 T cell receptor beta chains below were found in one sample sequenced in a study of identifying expanded T cells in peripheral blood. Profiling relied on immunoSEQ multiplex PCR, and the TCRdb table lists in-frame clones only, not all of them. The repertoire has about 110,000 clones, about 89% of them found once; the top ten carry about 17%. Sequencing used blood. The source is a person between 18 and 75 years old in good health.

This chain joins TRBV29-1 and TRBJ2-1, with D possibly TRBD2 on 5 matching bases. From germline, CDR1 is SQVTM and CDR2 ANQGSEA. V lost 4 bases, J lost 7 bases, and 8 bases lay in between. The CDR3 sequence is 11 residues long. CDR3: CSVGRLNEQFF. The CDR3 region has the DNA TGCAGCGTTGGGAGGCTAAATGAGCAGTTCTTC.

The CDR3 sequence: CASSRGPYEQYF. The CDR3 bases are TGTGCCAGCTCCAGGGGCCCCTACGAGCAGTACTTC. The V and J genes are TRBV19 and TRBJ2-7, with a possible D match to TRBD1 (6 bases). Deletions cut 9 bases from V and 2 bases from J, with 11 bases between. This CDR3 comprises 12 residues. The germline V gene encodes CDR1 LNHDA and CDR2 SQIVND (reference sequence).

Comment on this clone: Other nucleotide sequences from this sample produce the same CDR3. The chain recombines TRBV28 with TRBJ1-5; 8 positions agree with TRBD1. Germline assignment: CDR1 MDHEN and CDR2 SYDVKM. V was clipped by 8 bases and J by 0 bases; unmatched bases: 9. CDR3 length equals 16 residues. In DNA form, the CDR3 reads TGTGCCAGCGCACAGGGGGGGACCCTTAGCAATCAGCCCCAGCATTTT. It specifies CASAQGGTLSNQPQHF.

The rearrangement uses TRBV14 and TRBJ2-1; D unclear. Germline CDR1 SGHDN, CDR2 FVKESK. This CDR3 contains 14 residues. The ends were cut back, 5 bases at V and 7 bases at J, with 15 bases in the middle. The CDR3 DNA reads TGTGCCAGCAGCGCGCGCCGGGCGTCGAATGAGCAGTTCTTC. Amino acids: CASSARRASNEQFF. Using reference TRBV14 and TRBJ2-1 for the parts outside the CDR3, the full variable domain is EAGVTQFPSHSVIEKGQTVTLRCDPISGHDNLYWYRRVMGKEIKFLLHFVKESKQDESGMPNNRFLAERTGGTYSTLKVQPAELEDSGVYFCASSARRASNEQFFGPGTRLTVL.

The rearrangement links TRBV4-2 to TRBJ2-7; 7 positions match TRBD2. After removal of 0 bases from V and 4 bases from J, the junction contained 9 bases not matched to a gene. CDR3 length: 16 amino acids. The germline gives CDR1 LGHNA, CDR2 YNFKEQ. In nucleotides, the CDR3 is TGTGCCAGCAGCCAAGATCTCGGCGGGGGTAATTACGAGCAGTACTTC. It specifies CASSQDLGGGNYEQYF.

This sequence joins TRBV10-3 and TRBJ2-4; maybe TRBD2 (6 bases). The CDR3 has 13 amino acids. The V gene's germline CDR1 is ENHRY and CDR2 SYGVKD. The germline V and J ends were trimmed by 10 bases and 4 bases, with 14 bases remaining between them. The CDR3 loop reads CATLAAGKNIQYF. Written as DNA, the CDR3 is TGTGCCACCCTTGCTGCGGGGAAAAACATTCAGTACTTC.

This chain uses TRBV4-3 with TRBJ2-3, with D hard to call. Trimming removed 0 bases from V and 8 bases from J, with 15 bases in between. The germline CDR1 and CDR2 sequences are LGHNA and YSLEER. The CDR3 has 15 residues. The CDR3 nucleotides read TGCGCCAGCAGCCAAGACAGGACCCATCAAAGTACGCAGTATTTT. It encodes CASSQDRTHQSTQYF.

The chain is built from TRBV7-8 and TRBJ1-5, with TRBD1 identical over 7 bases. Per germline, CDR1 SGHVS and CDR2 FQNEAQ. The CDR3 totals 15 residues. V gave up 5 bases and J gave up 3 bases; unmatched junction bases: 7. The CDR3 DNA follows: TGTGCCAGCAGCCTATACGACAGGGTCAATCAGCCCCAGCATTTT. It codes for CASSLYDRVNQPQHF.

The genes are TRBV29-1 and TRBJ2-7; D uncertain. Germline V gene data show CDR1 as SQVTM and CDR2 as ANQGSEA. V was trimmed by 4 bases and J by 3 bases, leaving 10 bases between them. The CDR3 runs 12 residues. CDR3: CSVGGSYYEQYF. CDR3 DNA: TGCAGCGTTGGCGGCAGCTACTACGAGCAGTACTTC.

The V gene is TRBV21-1, the J gene TRBJ2-5; the DNA was not compared with TRBD1, the D call given in the table. TRBV21-1 is tagged as a pseudogene. The CDR3 has 16 residues. The CDR3 loop reads CASSKRDRGFQETQYF. CDR3 nucleotide sequence: TGTGCCAGCAGCAAGAGGGACAGGGGGTTTCAAGAGACCCAGTACTTC.

The CDR3 region has the DNA TGTGCCACCAGCGACGGGGGGGGGATTGAGCAGTTCTTC. It specifies CATSDGGGIEQFF. The chain employs TRBV15 and TRBJ2-1; 8 bases are shared with TRBD2. The J segment lost 9 bases and the V segment lost 5 bases, leaving 6 bases of the junction unmatched. The CDR3 runs 13 residues. Germline-derived CDR1 and CDR2 are LNHNV and YYDKDF (reference sequence).

This clone showed up just a few times. V and J are TRBV6-5 and TRBJ1-6, with unresolved D. Germline V lookup: CDR1 MNHEY, CDR2 SVGAGI. V was trimmed by 0 bases and J by 8 bases, leaving 14 bases between them. The CDR3 spans 16 residues. The CDR3, as DNA: TGTGCCAGCAGTTACTCGGTTAACAGCTTATATTCACCCCTCCACTTT. Translated: CASSYSVNSLYSPLHF.

This chain connects TRBV5-5 to TRBJ1-2; 10 bases match TRBD1. Unmatched junction bases numbered 12, after V lost 1 base and J lost 3 bases. CDR1 SGHKS and CDR2 YYEKEE come from the germline V gene (reference sequence). There are 18 residues in the CDR3. The CDR3 region is CASSLLTGTGVEDYGYTF. In DNA, the CDR3 is TGTGCCAGCAGCTTGTTGACCGGGACAGGGGTTGAGGACTATGGCTACACCTTC. The whole variable domain, filled in from reference TRBV5-5 and TRBJ1-2, reads DAGVTQSPTHLIKTRGQQVTLRCSPISGHKSVSWYQQVLGQGPQFIFQYYEKEERGRGNFPDRFSARQFPNYSSELNVNALLLGDSALYLCASSLLTGTGVEDYGYTFGSGTRLTVV.

The J gene is TRBJ2-3, the V gene TRBV30; no definite D call. The CDR3 covers 12 residues. The germline CDR1 and CDR2 sequences are GTSNPN and SVGIG (reference sequence). V was shortened by 2 bases and J by 4 bases, with 7 bases between the two germline ends. The CDR3 protein is CAWSKVSDTQYF. CDR3 nucleotides: TGTGCCTGGAGTAAAGTCTCAGATACGCAGTATTTT.